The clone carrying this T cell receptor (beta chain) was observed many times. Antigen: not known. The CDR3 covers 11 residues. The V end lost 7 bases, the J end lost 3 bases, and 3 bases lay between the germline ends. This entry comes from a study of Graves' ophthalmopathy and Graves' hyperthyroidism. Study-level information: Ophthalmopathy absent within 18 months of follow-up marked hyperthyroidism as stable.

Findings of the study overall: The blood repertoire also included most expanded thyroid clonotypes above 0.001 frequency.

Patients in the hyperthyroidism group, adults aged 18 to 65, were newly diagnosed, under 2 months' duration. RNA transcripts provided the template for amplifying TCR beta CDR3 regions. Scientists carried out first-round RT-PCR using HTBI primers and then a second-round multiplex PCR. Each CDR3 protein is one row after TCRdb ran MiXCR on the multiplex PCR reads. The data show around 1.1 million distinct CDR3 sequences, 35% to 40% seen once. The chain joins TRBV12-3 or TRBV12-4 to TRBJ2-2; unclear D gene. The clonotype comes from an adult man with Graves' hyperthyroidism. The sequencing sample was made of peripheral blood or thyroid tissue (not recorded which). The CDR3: CASTDTGELFF. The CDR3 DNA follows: TGTGCCAGCACCGACACCGGGGAGCTGTTTTTT.